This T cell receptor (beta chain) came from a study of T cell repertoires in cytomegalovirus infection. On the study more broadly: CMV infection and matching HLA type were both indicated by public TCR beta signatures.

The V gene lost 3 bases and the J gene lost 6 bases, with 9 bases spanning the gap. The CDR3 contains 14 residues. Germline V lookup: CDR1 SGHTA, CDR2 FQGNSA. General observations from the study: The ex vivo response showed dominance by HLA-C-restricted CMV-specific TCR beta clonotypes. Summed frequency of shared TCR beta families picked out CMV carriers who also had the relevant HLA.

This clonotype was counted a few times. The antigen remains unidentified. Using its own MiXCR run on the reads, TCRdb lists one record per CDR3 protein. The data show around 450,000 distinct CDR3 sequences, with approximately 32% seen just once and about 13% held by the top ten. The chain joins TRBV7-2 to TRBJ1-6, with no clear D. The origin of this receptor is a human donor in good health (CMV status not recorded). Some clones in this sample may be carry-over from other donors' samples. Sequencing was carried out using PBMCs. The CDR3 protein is CASSFGGVNSPLHF. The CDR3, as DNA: TGTGCCAGCAGCTTCGGTGGCGTTAATTCACCCCTCCACTTT.